Listed here are 11 T cell receptor beta chains from one sample, sequenced in a study of T cell repertoires in cytomegalovirus infection. TCRdb reprocessed the reads via MiXCR and lists one record per CDR3 protein. The data contain about a million distinct CDR3 sequences, around a third of them singletons. These receptors have no identified antigens. Sequences were derived from cultured CD8+ T cells from PBMCs, sampled from culture after CMV antigen stimulation. The receptors derive from a human donor in good health (CMV status not recorded). Some clones in this sample may be carry-over from other donors' samples.

The V and J genes are TRBV12-3 or TRBV12-4 and TRBJ1-2; 9 nucleotides match TRBD1. The CDR3 totals 14 residues. After removal of 3 bases from V and 8 bases from J, the junction contained 7 bases not matched to a gene. Here the CDR3 reads CASSFGDRVVGYTF. Here the CDR3 DNA reads TGTGCCAGCAGTTTTGGGGACAGGGTCGTAGGCTACACCTTC.

This clonotype was detected a few times. The chain is built from TRBV12-3 or TRBV12-4 and TRBJ1-1; 8 nucleotides agree with TRBD1. J gave up 5 bases and V 5 bases, and 7 bases lay outside the gene matches. This CDR3 has 14 amino acids. The CDR3 loop is CASSRKTGGTEAFF. CDR3 nucleotides: TGTGCCAGCAGTCGCAAAACAGGGGGAACTGAAGCTTTCTTT.

The chain combines TRBV10-2 with TRBJ1-1; 9 bases align to TRBD1. The CDR3 sequence is 14 residues long. CDR1 is WSHSY and CDR2 is SAAADI in the germline V gene. The V gene end was trimmed by 2 bases and the J gene end by 6 bases; junction bases not matched to a gene: 4. CDR3 DNA sequence: TGCGCCAGCAGTGAGGACAGGGGGGACCCTGAAGCTTTCTTT. It translates to CASSEDRGDPEAFF.

CDR3 bases: TGCGCCAGCAGCCAAGATTTATGGGGGAGGACTCAGCCCCAGCATTTT. Its translation: CASSQDLWGRTQPQHF. The chain employs TRBV4-1 and TRBJ1-5; a weak D match, TRBD1 (5 bases). Germline V gene lookup returns CDR1 MGHRA and CDR2 YSYEKL. The CDR3 extends over 16 amino acids. V lost 0 bases, J lost 6 bases, and 15 bases lay in between.

This clonotype was detected many times. The CDR3 region has the DNA TGTGCCAGCAGCTTGGGACAGGCCACCTACGAGCAGTACGTC. Translated, it gives CASSLGQATYEQYV. The rearrangement uses TRBV7-8 and TRBJ2-7; 8 nucleotides match TRBD1. CDR1 SGHVS and CDR2 FQNEAQ come from the germline V gene. With 3 bases clipped from V and 2 bases from J, the junction kept 3 bases outside the gene matches. The CDR3 runs to 14 residues.

This clonotype was observed many times. The rearrangement uses TRBV7-8 and TRBJ2-1, with D maybe TRBD1 (5 bases). Germline CDR1 reads SGHVS; CDR2 reads FQNEAQ. CDR3 size: 15 residues. Trimming took off 3 bases at V and 7 bases at J, with 16 bases between the two ends. The CDR3 reads CASSFGKGKVNEQFF. In DNA form, the CDR3 reads TGTGCCAGCAGCTTCGGCAAGGGGAAGGTGAATGAGCAGTTCTTC. The variable domain in full, with the rest retrieved from reference TRBV7-8 and TRBJ2-1, is GAGVSQSPRYKVAKRGQDVALRCDPISGHVSLFWYQQALGQGPEFLTYFQNEAQLDKSGLPSDRFFAERPEGSVSTLKIQRTQQEDSAVYLCASSFGKGKVNEQFFGPGTRLTVL.

This clonotype was observed many times. The chain recombines TRBV7-6 with TRBJ2-2, with 8 nucleotides matching TRBD2. CDR1 and CDR2 from the germline V gene are SGHVS and FNYEAQ. V lost 6 bases and J lost 6; bases outside the gene matches: 9. This CDR3 is 15 amino acids long. The CDR3 coding sequence is TGTGCCAGCAGACTTTCCCTCGGGGGGGCCGGGGAGCTGTTTTTT. It yields the protein CASRLSLGGAGELFF. Looking up the rest from reference TRBV7-6 and TRBJ2-2 gives the full variable domain: GAGVSQSPRYKVTKRGQDVALRCDPISGHVSLYWYRQALGQGPEFLTYFNYEAQQDKSGLPNDRFSAERPEGSISTLTIQRTEQRDSAMYRCASRLSLGGAGELFFGEGSRLTVL.

This clonotype has more than one count but fewer than ten. The chain joins TRBV7-9 to TRBJ1-4; D gene unclear. The germline V and J ends were trimmed by 1 base and 8 bases, with 11 bases remaining between them. CDR1 and CDR2 (germline): SEHNR, FQNEAQ (reference sequence). The length of the CDR3 is 14 residues. This CDR3 reads CASSLVGAEEKLFF. The CDR3 nucleotides are TGTGCCAGCAGCTTAGTAGGAGCAGAAGAAAAACTGTTTTTT. The whole variable domain, remainder taken from reference TRBV7-9 and TRBJ1-4, is DTGVSQNPRHKITKRGQNVTFRCDPISEHNRLYWYRQTLGQGPEFLTYFQNEAQLEKSRLLSDRFSAERPKGSFSTLEIQRTEQGDSAMYLCASSLVGAEEKLFFGSGTQLSVL.

This clonotype was detected only a few times. Its ends do not fully match the called genes, so a read error is possible. This chain uses TRBV12-3 or TRBV12-4 with TRBJ2-7; D is ambiguous. The CDR3 spans 13 residues. CDR3 loop: CASSLVQSYEQYF. The CDR3 DNA follows: TGTGCCAGCAGCTTAGTACAGTCCTACGAGCAGTACTTC.

V gene TRBV12-3 or TRBV12-4 combines with J gene TRBJ1-4; 7 bases line up with TRBD1. The CDR3 runs to 16 residues. V trimming: 7 bases; J trimming: 0 bases; junction bases outside the gene matches: 8. The CDR3 protein is CASIDREETTNEKLFF. The CDR3 DNA reads as TGTGCCAGCATCGACAGGGAGGAGACAACTAATGAAAAACTGTTTTTT.

The rearrangement uses TRBV6-2 or TRBV6-3 and TRBJ2-1; weak D call: TRBD2 (6 bases). The CDR3 consists of 15 residues. Trimming took off 4 bases at V and 8 bases at J, with 18 bases between the two ends. CDR1 MNHEY and CDR2 SVGEGT come from the germline V gene. The chain's CDR3 is CASSFGLSKGYEQFF. DNA for the CDR3: TGTGCCAGCAGTTTCGGACTATCCAAGGGGTATGAGCAGTTCTTC.